Below are 15 T cell receptor beta chains sequenced from a single sample in a study of cytomegalovirus exposure and HLA in healthy donors. The PCR contained 60 Vbeta and 13 Jbeta primers. Profiling relied on immunoSEQ multiplex PCR, and the TCRdb table lists in-frame clones only, not all of them. The sample is made up of around 33,000 clones, and the top ten hold approximately 4.5% of it. Sequencing was carried out using PBMCs. Source of these receptors: a woman aged 40 to 55 in good health and CMV-seropositive.

The CDR3 nucleotides are TGTGCCAGCAGTCTAACCCGCACAGATACGCAGTATTTT. Translation: CASSLTRTDTQYF. V and J are TRBV27 and TRBJ2-3; unclear D gene. Deletions cut 5 bases from V and 1 base from J, with 7 bases between. CDR3 length: 13 residues. Germline CDR1 and CDR2: MNHEY and SMNVEV (reference sequence).

This chain links TRBV10-3 with TRBJ2-1; D call uncertain. The V gene lost 5 bases and the J gene lost 8 bases, with 10 bases spanning the gap. Germline V gives CDR1 ENHRY, CDR2 SYGVKD. The CDR3 is made up of 12 amino acids. This CDR3 is CAISIMGDEQFF. CDR3 DNA: TGTGCCATCAGTATCATGGGCGATGAGCAGTTCTTC.

J is TRBJ1-5 and V is TRBV27, with D tentatively TRBD1 (5 bases). This CDR3 is built from 13 residues. Trimming pared 5 bases from V and 7 bases from J, leaving 12 bases between. CDR1 and CDR2 (germline): MNHEY, SMNVEV (reference sequence). The CDR3 coding sequence is TGTGCCAGCAGTCTGTCAGGGATACAGCCCCAGCATTTT. Translated, it gives CASSLSGIQPQHF.

V is TRBV11-2 and J is TRBJ1-1, with D possibly matching TRBD1 (6 bases). The CDR3 consists of 14 residues. Deletions cut 1 base from V and 1 base from J, with 7 bases between. Per the germline V gene, CDR1 is SGHAT and CDR2 is FQNNGV. The CDR3 sequence: CASSLGTANTEAFF. Written as DNA, the CDR3 is TGTGCCAGCAGCTTAGGGACAGCGAACACTGAAGCTTTCTTT.

This rearrangement joins TRBV6-1 to TRBJ2-5; D is possibly TRBD1 (7 bases). Trimming left V 7 bases short and J 2 bases short, with 14 bases between. CDR1 is MNHNS, CDR2 SASEGT, per germline. The CDR3 consists of 14 residues. CDR3 sequence: CASNIQGTQETQYF. Here the CDR3 DNA reads TGTGCCAGCAATATACAGGGGACTCAAGAGACCCAGTACTTC.

The chain employs TRBV18 and TRBJ1-2; TRBD1 might be the D (6 bases). The CDR3 has 17 amino acids. From germline, CDR1 is KGHSH and CDR2 LQKENI. Trimming took 0 bases from V and 1 from J, leaving 15 bases between them. The CDR3 reads CASSPPPGGTINYGYTF. The CDR3 DNA reads as TGTGCCAGCTCACCACCTCCGGGGGGCACTATTAACTATGGCTACACCTTC.

The chain combines TRBV18 with TRBJ1-5, with 7 bases matching TRBD1. The ends lost 4 bases at V and 1 base at J; junction bases unmatched: 4. The germline gives CDR1 KGHSH, CDR2 LQKENI. The CDR3 length is 15 residues. The CDR3 loop is CASSREGGSNQPQHF. DNA for the CDR3: TGTGCCAGCTCACGGGAAGGGGGCAGCAATCAGCCCCAGCATTTT.

The chain links TRBV7-6 to TRBJ1-2; the D is unclear. V was shortened by 1 base and J by 4 bases, with 10 bases between the two germline ends. Germline V CDR1 and CDR2: SGHVS, FNYEAQ. This CDR3 region has 14 residues. CDR3 coding DNA: TGTGCCAGCAGCTTAGTTCCGGAGGCCTATGGCTACACCTTC. Amino acids: CASSLVPEAYGYTF.

The V call is TRBV6-5, the J call TRBJ2-3; TRBD2 matches at 7 bases. This CDR3 is 14 amino acids long. Germline V gene sequence: CDR1 MNHEY, CDR2 SVGAGI. V lost 6 bases to trimming and J lost 0 bases; unmatched junction nucleotides: 3. CDR3 bases: TGTGCCAGCAGGGGGGACTATAGCACAGATACGCAGTATTTT. Translated, it gives CASRGDYSTDTQYF.

The chain carries TRBV10-3 and TRBJ2-3; TRBD1 matches at 12 bases. Germline V CDR1 and CDR2: ENHRY, SYGVKD. Losses at the gene ends were 6 bases for V and 0 bases for J; bases not matched to a gene: 10. The CDR3 is 18 residues long. CDR3 DNA sequence: TGTGCCATCAGGGGGGGACAGGGGGCGACGTCTAGCACAGATACGCAGTATTTT. It codes for CAIRGGQGATSSTDTQYF.

This chain uses TRBV30 with TRBJ2-7; TRBD2 agrees at 9 bases. There are 13 residues in the CDR3. The V gene end was trimmed by 2 bases and the J gene end by 7 bases; junction bases not matched to a gene: 6. Per germline, CDR1 GTSNPN and CDR2 SVGIG (reference sequence). The CDR3: CAWSLAGLSEQYF. CDR3 nucleotide sequence: TGTGCCTGGAGTCTAGCGGGGCTCTCGGAGCAGTACTTC.

The chain carries TRBV6-1 and TRBJ1-5; possibly TRBD1 for D (6 bases). Trimming pared 5 bases from V and 6 bases from J, leaving 14 bases between. Per germline, CDR1 MNHNS and CDR2 SASEGT. The CDR3 has 14 amino acids. The CDR3 is CASSPQRGTQPQHF. The DNA for the CDR3 is TGTGCCAGCAGTCCCCAAAGGGGGACTCAGCCCCAGCATTTT.

This chain joins TRBV9 and TRBJ2-1; no firm D call. Trimming removed 0 bases at V and 2 bases at J, with 6 bases between. CDR3 size: 14 residues. The germline V gene has CDR1 SGDLS and CDR2 YYNGEE. The CDR3 loop reads CASSVGTAYNEQFF. As DNA, the CDR3 is TGTGCCAGCAGCGTAGGCACAGCCTACAATGAGCAGTTCTTC.

J is TRBJ2-5 and V is TRBV29-1, with D possibly being TRBD2 (5 bases). The DNA end lines up better with TRBJ2-7; the J call may be wrong. Germline CDR1 is SQVTM and CDR2 is ANQGSEA. The CDR3 contains 13 residues. CDR3 in amino acids: CSVPLGGSYEQYF. The DNA of the CDR3 is TGCAGCGTTCCATTGGGTGGGAGCTACGAGCAGTACTTC.

V usage is TRBV7-9 and J usage is TRBJ1-4; 8 bases agree with TRBD1. J was trimmed by 8 bases and V by 5 bases; bases with no gene match: 10. This CDR3 region has 15 residues. Per the germline V gene, CDR1 is SEHNR and CDR2 is FQNEAQ (reference sequence). The CDR3 is CASSQSRTGKEKLFF. Here the CDR3 DNA reads TGTGCCAGCAGCCAGTCGCGGACAGGGAAGGAAAAACTGTTTTTT.